Listed here are 14 T cell receptor beta chains from one sample, sequenced in a study of cytomegalovirus exposure and HLA in healthy donors. Amplification used 60 Vbeta primers and 13 Jbeta primers. TCRdb keeps only in-frame clones here, not all; method: immunoSEQ multiplex PCR. The data show 150,000 to 200,000 clones, roughly three quarters seen once. The sample taken for sequencing was PBMCs. These receptors were obtained from a woman between 45 and 60 years old in good health and CMV-seronegative.

This sequence joins TRBV7-2 and TRBJ2-3, with D maybe TRBD1 (6 bases). CDR1 SGHTA and CDR2 FQGNSA come from the germline V gene. This CDR3 region has 16 residues. Trimming shortened V by 5 bases and J by 3 bases, and 18 bases separated the two germline ends. The CDR3, as DNA: TGTGCCAGCAGCCCCCATGTCAGGGGCCTAACAGATACGCAGTATTTT. Its translation: CASSPHVRGLTDTQYF.

The chain has TRBV7-2 and TRBJ2-3; 9 bases line up with TRBD1. Germline CDR1 is SGHTA and CDR2 is FQGNSA. V was clipped by 2 bases and J by 0 bases; unmatched bases: 6. The CDR3 extends over 17 amino acids. The CDR3 nucleotides read TGTGCCAGCAGCTTACCTTTGGGACAGGGCAGCACAGATACGCAGTATTTT. The encoded protein is CASSLPLGQGSTDTQYF.

The chain carries TRBV4-3 and TRBJ2-7, with a weak D call TRBD2 (6 bases). This CDR3 comprises 14 residues. The V gene's germline CDR1 is LGHNA and CDR2 YSLEER. Trimming cost V 3 bases and J 3 bases, with 12 bases left between them. The CDR3, as DNA: TGCGCCAGCAGCCAGGGTTTAGCGGTCTACGAGCAGTACTTC. This gives the protein CASSQGLAVYEQYF.

The chain couples TRBV5-4 to TRBJ1-1; 8 bases map to TRBD1. V lost 4 bases to trimming and J lost 7 bases; unmatched junction nucleotides: 6. Germline V gives CDR1 SGHNT, CDR2 YYREEE (reference sequence). There are 13 residues in the CDR3. This chain's CDR3 is CASSHGQGGEAFF. CDR3 bases: TGTGCCAGCAGCCACGGACAGGGTGGTGAAGCTTTCTTT.

This clone showed up just once. The V call is TRBV4-3, the J call TRBJ2-3, with 8 bases matching TRBD2. CDR3 size: 15 residues. Trimming took 3 bases from V and 2 from J; bases not matched to a gene: 4. The germline gives CDR1 LGHNA, CDR2 YSLEER. CDR3 region: CASSHRRGVTDTQYF. The DNA of the CDR3 is TGCGCCAGCAGCCACAGGCGGGGGGTCACAGATACGCAGTATTTT.

The chain couples TRBV5-6 to TRBJ2-1; 7 positions match TRBD1. The CDR3 runs to 17 residues. With 3 bases clipped from V and 2 bases from J, the junction kept 11 bases outside the gene matches. Germline CDR1 is SGHDT and CDR2 is YYEEEE. The DNA for the CDR3 is TGTGCCAGCAGCTCGTCCTCCAACAGGGGTGCCTACAATGAGCAGTTCTTC. Encoded protein: CASSSSSNRGAYNEQFF. The whole variable domain, remainder taken from reference TRBV5-6 and TRBJ2-1, is DAGVTQSPTHLIKTRGQQVTLRCSPKSGHDTVSWYQQALGQGPQFIFQYYEEEERQRGNFPDRFSGHQFPNYSSELNVNALLLGDSALYLCASSSSSNRGAYNEQFFGPGTRLTVL.

V gene TRBV30 combines with J gene TRBJ1-2; TRBD1 aligns across 8 bases. The germline V gene encodes CDR1 GTSNPN and CDR2 SVGIG (reference sequence). Trimming cost V 6 bases and J 6 bases; bases outside gene matches: 12. CDR3 length equals 14 residues. CDR3 region: CACSQGASQDGYTF. The DNA of the CDR3 is TGTGCCTGCTCGCAGGGGGCATCTCAGGATGGCTACACCTTC.

CDR3 in DNA: TGTGCCACCAGCAGAGATCCCCCAGGGGGCCTGAACACTGAAGCTTTCTTT. It translates to CATSRDPPGGLNTEAFF. The chain uses TRBV15 and TRBJ1-1; 8 bases are shared with TRBD1. V was clipped by 0 bases and J by 0 bases; unmatched bases: 6. This CDR3 contains 17 residues. Germline V CDR1 and CDR2: LNHNV, YYDKDF (reference sequence). Supplemented by reference TRBV15 and TRBJ1-1, the full variable domain reads DAMVIQNPRYQVTQFGKPVTLSCSQTLNHNVMYWYQQKSSQAPKLLFHYYDKDFNNEADTPDNFQSRRPNTSFCFLDIRSPGLGDTAMYLCATSRDPPGGLNTEAFFGQGTRLTVV.

Regarding this clone: Other DNA sequences in this specimen translate into the identical CDR3. V is TRBV6-5 and J is TRBJ1-2; 10 nucleotides match TRBD1. V lost 6 bases and J lost 8; bases outside the gene matches: 6. The CDR3 loop spans 13 amino acids. Germline V CDR1 and CDR2: MNHEY, SVGAGI. CDR3 nucleotides: TGTGCCAGCAGCCGTGGGACAGGGGAAGGCTACACCTTC. It yields the protein CASSRGTGEGYTF.

The chain has TRBV28 and TRBJ1-3, with D perhaps matching TRBD1 (6 bases). From germline, CDR1 is MDHEN and CDR2 SYDVKM. V was clipped by 5 bases and J by 1 base, with 33 bases between them. CDR3 size: 22 residues. The CDR3 DNA reads as TGTGCCAGCAGTGCCCGCGATACCCTCAGGGGCGCTATCCATAGATCTGGAAACACCATATATTTT. Protein product: CASSARDTLRGAIHRSGNTIYF.

The chain carries TRBV2 and TRBJ1-6, with no clear D. Per germline, CDR1 SNHLY and CDR2 FYNNEI. This CDR3 is built from 14 residues. The ends were cut back, 6 bases at V and 0 bases at J, with 6 bases in the middle. The CDR3 spells CASRVSSYNSPLHF. The CDR3 DNA reads TGTGCCAGCAGGGTGAGCTCCTATAATTCACCCCTCCACTTT.

The chain links TRBV29-1 to TRBJ2-2; 15 nucleotides agree with TRBD2. The CDR3 has 16 amino acids. CDR1 and CDR2 (germline): SQVTM, ANQGSEA. The junction had 3 bases not matched to a gene; V was cut back by 7 bases and J by 0 bases. DNA of the CDR3: TGCAGCGCCGGACTAGCGGGGGGGACGAACACCGGGGAGCTGTTTTTT. This codes for CSAGLAGGTNTGELFF.

The chain has TRBV6-1 and TRBJ1-1; D is perhaps TRBD1 (6 bases). V was trimmed by 2 bases and J by 5 bases, leaving 9 bases between them. From germline, CDR1 is MNHNS and CDR2 SASEGT. There are 13 residues in the CDR3. The CDR3 DNA is TGTGCCAGCAGTGAAACAGGGTTGACTGAAGCTTTCTTT. Translating gives CASSETGLTEAFF.

The J gene is TRBJ1-6, the V gene TRBV18, with 10 bases matching TRBD1. Trimming cost V 3 bases and J 10 bases; bases outside gene matches: 3. The CDR3 is made up of 14 amino acids. The V gene's germline CDR1 is KGHSH and CDR2 LQKENI. CDR3 residues: CASSPRDRGSPLHF. The CDR3 coding sequence is TGTGCCAGCTCACCGAGGGACAGGGGCTCACCCCTCCACTTT.